Listed here are 19 T cell receptor beta chains from one sample, sequenced in a study of tumor-infiltrating lymphocytes in primary liver carcinoma (dated by TCRdb to the late 2010s). Sequenced using an Illumina HiSeq 2500. TCRbeta-specific cDNA was reverse-transcribed from approximately 0.5 ug total RNA using a constant-region primer and ProtoScript II reverse transcriptase. Construction of the TCRbeta libraries relied on three nested rounds of multiplex PCR, following a slightly modified ARM-PCR procedure. Each of the first two PCR rounds ran for around 10 cycles using multiplex TRBV1-TRBV30 forward primers together with a Cbeta reverse primer. Through fastp at Q25 and MiXCR, TCRdb rebuilt clones from the public reads, retaining in-frame beta chains. Duplicate CDR3 protein sequences are folded into a single record with the most common DNA and genes. The sample records roughly 70,000 distinct CDR3 sequences, roughly two thirds of which are singletons. The top ten clonotypes cover less than 45% of the sample.

Without any cell sorting, total RNA and DNA were co-extracted from approximately 20-30 mg of bulk tissue using the AllPrep DNA/RNA mini kit. The sample consisted of liver tumor tissue from sampling region 4. The cell subset or site label corresponds to: tumor region T4, right-lateral pole. These TCRs come from a man aged 40-49 years with primary liver carcinoma and hepatitis B virus infection.

This rearrangement joins TRBV6-1 to TRBJ2-6, with 11 nucleotides matching TRBD2. Germline values: CDR1 MNHNS, CDR2 SASEGT. This CDR3 has 16 amino acids. As DNA, the CDR3 is TGTGTCACCCCGACTAGCGGGAACTCTGGGGCCAACGTCCTGACTTTC. Its translation is CVTPTSGNSGANVLTF.

Worth noting for this clonotype: A much larger clone differs from this one at a single base, so this may be a read error. The CDR3: CIVETGDPYNEQFF. CDR3 DNA: TGCATCGTTGAAACAGGGGACCCCTACAATGAGCAGTTCTTC. The gene calls are TRBV29-1 and TRBJ2-1; TRBD1 matches 7 bases. The germline V gene encodes CDR1 SQVTM and CDR2 ANQGSEA. This CDR3 region has 14 residues.

The chain is built from TRBV5-4 and TRBJ2-1, with D unresolved. V was shortened by 6 bases and J by 7 bases, with 20 bases between the two germline ends. Germline CDR1 SGHNT, CDR2 YYREEE (reference sequence). This CDR3 is 15 amino acids long. As DNA, the CDR3 is TGTGCCAGCAACCCCGCCGGGCTCGGGTATAATGAGCAGTTCTTC. It encodes CASNPAGLGYNEQFF.

This clonotype was seen a handful of times. An end of the junction does not agree with germline; a read error may underlie this. The rearrangement joins TRBV6-6 to TRBJ1-1, with 8 bases identical to TRBD1. CDR1 MNHNY and CDR2 SVGAGI come from the germline V gene (reference sequence). The CDR3 contains 13 residues. The CDR3: CVSGTGGTTEAFF. The CDR3 bases are TGTGTCAGCGGCACAGGGGGGACTACTGAAGCTTTCTTT.

With regard to this clonotype: Germline and junction disagree at one end, which may indicate a read error. J is TRBJ2-1 and V is TRBV7-9, with D possibly matching TRBD1 (5 bases). The CDR3 is 15 residues long. Germline CDR1 is SEHNR and CDR2 is FQNEAQ (reference sequence). Written as DNA, the CDR3 is TGTGTCAGTAGTGACAGTTTATCCGAAAACAATGAACAGTTCTTC. It translates to CVSSDSLSENNEQFF.

This clonotype showed up just a few times. The junction and the germline gene differ at one end; a read error may be behind it. The rearrangement joins TRBV14 to TRBJ2-1; D call uncertain. Germline V gene lookup returns CDR1 SGHDN and CDR2 FVKESK. This CDR3 spans 13 amino acids. The chain's CDR3 is CVSSQSVDNEQFF. As DNA, the CDR3 is TGTGTCAGCAGCCAATCAGTGGACAATGAGCAGTTCTTC.

A word on this clonotype: Since no conserved phenylalanine or tryptophan closes the CDR3, a read error is the likely cause. The chain recombines TRBV6-5 with TRBJ2-1; D gene ambiguous. The CDR3 consists of 16 residues. Germline V lookup: CDR1 MNHEY, CDR2 SVGAGI. Here the CDR3 DNA reads TGTGCTAGCAGTTCTTCCTTGCGGACCTCGTTCGGTGAGCAGTTCTTA. It translates to CASSSSLRTSFGEQFL.

This clonotype was detected many times. The chain has TRBV5-1 and TRBJ2-7; possibly TRBD1 for D (5 bases). The CDR3 is made up of 16 amino acids. CDR1 and CDR2 (germline): SGHRS, YFSETQ. The V end lost 0 bases, the J end lost 0 bases, and 13 bases lay between the germline ends. The CDR3 DNA follows: TGCGCCAGCAGCTTGGCCACGTTAGGGGCCTCCTACGAGCAGTACTTC. Its protein product is CASSLATLGASYEQYF.

The chain couples TRBV9 to TRBJ1-2; TRBD1 is a possible D gene (5 bases). CDR1 is SGDLS, CDR2 YYNGEE, per germline. Trimming took off 6 bases at V and 8 bases at J, with 20 bases between the two ends. This CDR3 is 14 amino acids long. CDR3 in DNA: TGTGCCAGCAACTCACAGGACGCCCTATACGGCTACACCTTC. Amino acids: CASNSQDALYGYTF.

A word on this clonotype: A read error may account for a junction end that differs from germline. The V gene is TRBV11-2, the J gene TRBJ2-2; TRBD2 aligns across 9 bases. The CDR3 is made up of 16 amino acids. Germline CDR1 is SGHAT and CDR2 is FQNNGV. The DNA of the CDR3 is TGTGCCAGCGGCTTAGATGCTAGCGGGAACACCGGGGAACTGTTTTTT. Protein sequence: CASGLDASGNTGELFF.

A remark on this clonotype: The final CDR3 position lacks the conserved phenylalanine or tryptophan, pointing to a likely read error. V gene TRBV10-3 combines with J gene TRBJ2-5; the match to TRBD2 covers 8 bases. CDR1 is ENHRY, CDR2 SYGVKD, per germline. The CDR3 is 15 residues long. The CDR3 region is CAISDPGGRRETQYL. The CDR3 DNA reads TGTGCCATTAGTGACCCTGGCGGGAGGAGGGAGACCCAGTACCTC.

As for this clonotype: An end of the junction does not agree with germline; a read error may underlie this. The rearrangement links TRBV11-2 to TRBJ2-2, with D perhaps given as TRBD1 or TRBD2 (5 bases each). The CDR3 covers 17 residues. CDR1 is SGHAT and CDR2 is FQNNGV in the germline V gene. CDR3 DNA sequence: TGTGCCAGAAGCTTAGCACTAGTAGGGGCGAACATCGGGGAGCTGTTTTTT. Its protein product is CARSLALVGANIGELFF. Based on the CDR3 plus reference TRBV11-2 and TRBJ2-2, the full variable domain is EAGVAQSPRYKIIEKRQSVAFWCNPISGHATLYWYQQILGQGPKLLIQFQNNGVVDDSQLPKDRFSAERLKGVDSTLKIQPAKLEDSAVYLCARSLALVGANIGELFFGEGSRLTVL.

Comment on this clonotype: A much larger clone lies one base from this, so it may be a read error. The genes are TRBV28 and TRBJ2-3; D ambiguous. CDR1 is MDHEN, CDR2 SYDVKM, per germline. The V end was cut by 3 bases, the J end by 3 bases, with 13 bases between. CDR3 length equals 15 residues. This CDR3 is CASSLPTESTDTQYF. For the CDR3, the DNA is TGTGCCAGCAGTTTGCCGACGGAGTCAACAGATACGCAGTATTTT.

About this clonotype itself: The CDR3 does not end in the conserved phenylalanine or tryptophan, so this is likely a read error. This chain joins TRBV5-5 and TRBJ2-1; 8 bases fit TRBD1. CDR3 length: 15 residues. CDR1 SGHKS and CDR2 YYEKEE come from the germline V gene (reference sequence). As DNA, the CDR3 is TGTGCTAGCAGCCCTGGACAGGGTTCCTACATTGAGCAGTTCTTA. Translated: CASSPGQGSYIEQFL.

The chain has TRBV14 and TRBJ2-1, with 8 bases aligning to TRBD2. The V segment lost 9 bases and the J segment 9 bases; nucleotides outside the gene matches: 19. Per germline, CDR1 SGHDN and CDR2 FVKESK. The CDR3 contains 16 residues. CDR3 DNA sequence: TGTGCCAGTAGTGCCATAGCGGGATGGGTAAACAGTGAGCAGTTCTTC. Its translation: CASSAIAGWVNSEQFF.

About this clonotype: Since a much larger clone is just one base distant, this may be a read error. No conserved phenylalanine or tryptophan is present at the end of the CDR3, so a read error is the likely explanation. V is TRBV6-2 or TRBV6-3 and J is TRBJ2-7; a weak D match, TRBD2 (5 bases). Per the germline V gene, CDR1 is MNHEY and CDR2 is SVGEGT. The CDR3 consists of 13 residues. V lost 8 bases, J lost 4 bases, and 15 bases lay in between. The CDR3 reads CASGIGNVYEQYL. The CDR3 coding sequence is TGTGCCAGCGGCATCGGGAACGTATACGAGCAGTACTTA.

Turning to this clonotype: Because it lacks the conserved phenylalanine or tryptophan at the end, this CDR3 is likely a read error. The limits of the CDR3 on the DNA are not certain, so only TCRdb's listed CDR3 is given. This chain connects TRBV5-4 to TRBJ1-1. Germline CDR1 and CDR2: SGHNT and YYREEE (reference sequence). The CDR3 region is 15 residues in length, termini included. The CDR3 loop is CASRSGGYMNTEVFY.

Worth noting for this clonotype: The junction departs from the called germline gene at one end, perhaps through a read error. V is TRBV7-8 and J is TRBJ2-2; 12 bases fit TRBD2. Germline CDR1 reads SGHVS; CDR2 reads FQNEAQ. The CDR3 is 17 amino acids. The CDR3 sequence is CVSGFRTSGANTGELFF. The CDR3 DNA sequence: TGTGTCAGCGGCTTCCGGACTAGCGGGGCGAACACCGGGGAGCTGTTTTTT.

The J gene is TRBJ2-1, the V gene TRBV29-1; possibly TRBD1 for D (6 bases). This CDR3 is 11 amino acids long. Germline CDR1 and CDR2: SQVTM and ANQGSEA. V was clipped by 4 bases and J by 6 bases, with 7 bases between them. CDR3 sequence: CSVGQANEQFF. Written as DNA, the CDR3 is TGCAGCGTTGGACAGGCCAATGAGCAGTTCTTC.